Listed below are T cell receptor beta chains from one sample, sequenced in a study of post-analysis software for immune sequencing data. TCRdb redid the calling of the PCR reads with MiXCR, one entry per CDR3 protein. Among roughly 670,000 distinct CDR3 sequences listed, around 64% were seen once. The sample consisted of blood. The receptors originated from a girl aged 2 to 10 with multiple sclerosis. The CDR3 runs from the conserved cysteine through the conserved F or W. Fields, in order: clone size, D gene, J gene, V gene, CDR3 DNA, CDR3 protein. D genes are given only for firm matches. The size field is filled for only some rows; it gives once, few, many or a size class.

NA	NA	TRBJ1-4	TRBV5-1	TGCGCCAGCAGCAAATCCGACTACGAATATGAAAAACTGTTTTTT	CASSKSDYEYEKLFF
NA	TRBD1	TRBJ2-7	TRBV12-3/TRBV12-4	TGTGCCAGCAGTTTAGGCCTGAGGGGGCAGGGTGGCGAGCAGTACTTC	CASSLGLRGQGGEQYF
few	NA	TRBJ1-6	TRBV20-1	TGCAGTGCTAGAGATCACAGCAGGACCAATTCACCCCTCCACTTT	CSARDHSRTNSPLHF
NA	NA	TRBJ2-5	TRBV7-9	TGTGCCAGCGGCTTAGGCTGGGGCCAAGAGACCCAGTACTTC	CASGLGWGQETQYF
NA	TRBD2	TRBJ2-1	TRBV7-2	TGTGCCAGCAGCTTAAGGTCGGGGGGACTAGTTGACAATGAGCAGTTCTTC	CASSLRSGGLVDNEQFF
NA	NA	TRBJ1-2	TRBV21-1	TGTGCCAGCAGAGGGGCAGGGGGCCGGGCTAACTATGGCTACACCTTC	CASRGAGGRANYGYTF
once	NA	TRBJ2-5	TRBV20-1	TGCAGTGCTAGAGAGGCCCCAGGGGCAGGAGAGCAGTACTTC	CSAREAPGAGEQYF
many	NA	TRBJ2-6	TRBV5-1	TGTGCCAGCAGTTTAGGGTCTGGGGCCAACGTCCTGACTTTC	CASSLGSGANVLTF
NA	TRBD1	TRBJ2-1	TRBV5-1	TGCGCCAGCAGCCAAACCTCCGGGACAGGGGCAGGTGAGCAGTTCTTC	CASSQTSGTGAGEQFF
few	NA	TRBJ2-1	TRBV29-1	TGCAGCGTTGAAGATCAGGGTTCCTACAATGAGCAGTTCTTC	CSVEDQGSYNEQFF
NA	NA	TRBJ1-2	TRBV6-1	TGTGCCAGCAGTGAAGCAGAAGATAACTATGGCTACACCTTC	CASSEAEDNYGYTF
few	TRBD2	TRBJ2-1	TRBV29-1	TGCAGCGTGCAATCCGAGCGGGGGCTGACCGTTGGGCAGTTCTTC	CSVQSERGLTVGQFF
few	NA	TRBJ2-5	TRBV12-5	TGTGCTAGTGGTTTGGTAGGGGCAGAGACCCAGTACTTC	CASGLVGAETQYF
NA	NA	TRBJ2-1	TRBV4-1	TGCGCCAGCAGCCAAGATGGGAAGTACAATGAGCAGTTCTTC	CASSQDGKYNEQFF
NA	NA	TRBJ2-3	TRBV19	TGTGCCAGTAGTATCAGGCGGATCAATACGCAGTATTTT	CASSIRRINTQYF
NA	TRBD1	TRBJ1-2	TRBV6-5	TGTGCCAGCAGCTGGGACAGGAGTTATGGCTACACCTTC	CASSWDRSYGYTF
few	TRBD2	TRBJ2-5	TRBV29-1	TGCAGCGTGGGGACTAGCGGAACGCAAGAGACCCAGTACTTC	CSVGTSGTQETQYF
few	NA	TRBJ2-7	TRBV5-1	TGCGCCAGCCGGACAGACCTATCCTACGAGCAGTACTTC	CASRTDLSYEQYF
NA	TRBD2	TRBJ2-1	TRBV6-4	TGTGCCAGCAGTGACTCGACTAGCGATGAGCAGTTCTTC	CASSDSTSDEQFF
few	NA	TRBJ1-1	TRBV5-1	TGCGCCAGCAGCTTGGGGGCAGGGGAAGCTTTCTTT	CASSLGAGEAFF
once	TRBD1	TRBJ1-5	TRBV5-5	TGTGCCAGCAGCCCAGGCGCAGGGGGACAGGATCAGCCCCAGCATTTT	CASSPGAGGQDQPQHF
NA	NA	TRBJ2-7	TRBV10-3	TGTGCCATCCGACAGGCCCACGAGCAGTACTTC	CAIRQAHEQYF
NA	NA	TRBJ2-3	TRBV5-1	TGCGCCAGCAGCTTTACAGGGTTAGCAGATACGCAGTATTTT	CASSFTGLADTQYF
few	NA	TRBJ2-5	TRBV29-1	TGCAGCGGGGGGACCGTACAAGAGACCCAGTACTTC	CSGGTVQETQYF
NA	NA	TRBJ1-2	TRBV5-1	TGCGCCAGCAGCTTGGAGGCAGTCTATGGCTACACCTTC	CASSLEAVYGYTF
NA	TRBD1	TRBJ1-2	TRBV29-1	TGCAGCGTTGGATTGCGGACAGGGGGAGCTAACTATGGCTACACCTTC	CSVGLRTGGANYGYTF
NA	NA	TRBJ2-3	TRBV6-4	TGTGCCAGCAGTGACCTGGGGACCACGCAGTATTTT	CASSDLGTTQYF
NA	TRBD1	TRBJ2-1	TRBV5-4	TGTGCCAGCAGCTTGGTCGGGACAGGGTTTAATGAGCAGTTCTTC	CASSLVGTGFNEQFF
NA	TRBD1	TRBJ2-1	TRBV3-1	TGTGCCAGCAGCCACACCCGGACAGGGGCATGGTACAATGAGCAGTTCTTC	CASSHTRTGAWYNEQFF
few	TRBD2	TRBJ2-3	TRBV7-2	TGTGCCAGCAGCTTGCCTTTAGCGGGGGGAAGCACAGATACGCAGTATTTT	CASSLPLAGGSTDTQYF
NA	TRBD2	TRBJ2-7	TRBV5-6	TGTGCCAGCAGCTTGGGACTAGCCTTTGGCGACGAGCAGTACTTC	CASSLGLAFGDEQYF
NA	NA	TRBJ1-2	TRBV29-1	TGCAGCGTTAGTACCACAACCAGCTATGGCTACACCTTC	CSVSTTTSYGYTF
NA	TRBD2	TRBJ2-3	TRBV25-1	TGTGCCAGCAGACTAGCGGGAGTGGGAGATACGCAGTATTTT	CASRLAGVGDTQYF
NA	TRBD1	TRBJ2-3	TRBV6-6	TGTGCCATCCATTCGGGACAGGGGACAGATACGCAGTATTTT	CAIHSGQGTDTQYF
NA	NA	TRBJ2-7	TRBV3-1	TGTGCCAGCAGCCAAGAAGGAGGGGATTTTCAGTACTTC	CASSQEGGDFQYF
NA	NA	TRBJ2-5	TRBV20-1	TGCAGTGCTAGAAGCCCTGCGGGGTGGGAGACCCAGTACTTC	CSARSPAGWETQYF
NA	NA	TRBJ2-1	TRBV2	TGTGCCAGCAGTGAGAGACCGGGTCAAGGGCGACGTTTCTCCTACAATGAGCAGTTCTTC	CASSERPGQGRRFSYNEQFF
NA	NA	TRBJ2-3	TRBV2	TGTGCCAGCACCATAGACTACACAGATACGCAGTATTTT	CASTIDYTDTQYF
NA	NA	TRBJ2-1	TRBV5-1	TGCGCCAGCAGCTTGGGCGCCACTAGCTTTGAGCAGTTCTTC	CASSLGATSFEQFF
few	TRBD1	TRBJ1-2	TRBV11-2	TGTGCCAGCAGCTTAGGTACAGGGGAATATGGCTACACCTTC	CASSLGTGEYGYTF
NA	NA	TRBJ2-6	TRBV29-1	TGCAGCGTTGCAGGGGATGGTGGGGCCAACGTCCTGACTTTC	CSVAGDGGANVLTF
NA	NA	TRBJ2-1	TRBV10-3	TGTGCCATCAGTGAGTCAAAGGGCTACAATGAGCAGTTCTTC	CAISESKGYNEQFF
few	TRBD1	TRBJ1-2	TRBV12-3/TRBV12-4	TGTGCCAGCAGTTTAGCGCTGGCAGGGGGTGGCTACACCTTC	CASSLALAGGGYTF
few	TRBD1	TRBJ2-3	TRBV11-2	TGTGCCAGCAGCGCTAAACAGGGGGCGTTCGCAGATACGCAGTATTTT	CASSAKQGAFADTQYF
NA	TRBD2	TRBJ2-7	TRBV29-1	TGCAGCGTCCTCAAACTAGCGGGACGTTTCTACGAGCAGTACTTC	CSVLKLAGRFYEQYF
NA	TRBD2	TRBJ2-7	TRBV6-6	TGTGCCAGCGGGCTAGCGGGCGTCGTTGAGCAGTACTTC	CASGLAGVVEQYF
few	NA	TRBJ1-1	TRBV11-2	TGTGCCAGCAGCTTATACCTTGGTGGGACAGAAGCTTTCTTT	CASSLYLGGTEAFF
NA	TRBD2	TRBJ2-3	TRBV29-1	TGCAGCGTGACCTATTTACTAGCGGGGGCCACAGATACGCAGTATTTT	CSVTYLLAGATDTQYF
NA	TRBD1	TRBJ1-1	TRBV27	TGTGCCAGCAGTTCAAGGACAGGGCTAGGAATGAACACTGAAGCTTTCTTT	CASSSRTGLGMNTEAFF
NA	TRBD2	TRBJ2-3	TRBV6-2/TRBV6-3	TGTGCCAGCAGTTACTCGGCCACTAGCGGGGGAGTCACAGATACGCAGTATTTT	CASSYSATSGGVTDTQYF
NA	TRBD2	TRBJ2-1	TRBV6-5	TGTGCCAGCAGTTACTGGCGGGGGGGCGGCAATGAGCAGTTCTTC	CASSYWRGGGNEQFF
NA	NA	TRBJ2-3	TRBV24-1	TGTGCCACCTCCAAATACACAGATACGCAGTATTTT	CATSKYTDTQYF
NA	NA	TRBJ1-2	TRBV7-9	TGTGCCAGCAGCTTAGGAGGGGTGGTAAACTATGGCTACACCTTC	CASSLGGVVNYGYTF
once	TRBD1	TRBJ1-2	TRBV5-1	TGCGCCAGCAGCTTGGCTTCAGGGGGGCCCTTCCTTAACTATGGCTACATCTTC	CASSLASGGPFLNYGYIF
NA	NA	TRBJ2-3	TRBV27	TGTGCCAGCAGTTTATCGGCGTCAGATACGCAGTATTTT	CASSLSASDTQYF
many	TRBD1	TRBJ2-1	TRBV29-1	TGCAGTGTAGACAGGGGGAATGAGCAGTTCTTC	CSVDRGNEQFF